This T cell receptor (beta chain) was identified during a study of T cells in Graves' hyperthyroidism and ophthalmopathy. Regarding this clonotype: The antigen is not known.

The germline V gene encodes CDR1 SGDLS and CDR2 YYNGEE. The V end was cut by 2 bases, the J end by 5 bases, with 13 bases between. The CDR3 is made up of 15 amino acids. Points from the study as a whole: Ophthalmopathy prediction by the model preceded onset by a median roughly 6 months.

Clinical symptoms, serum thyroxine, TRAb, thyroid ultrasound and orbital computed tomography informed diagnoses. TCR beta CDR3 region amplification was performed from RNA transcripts. First-round RT-PCR of the TCR CDR3 relied on the HTBI primer set. Each CDR3 protein gets one entry after TCRdb re-called the multiplex PCR reads with MiXCR. The sample consists of roughly 500,000 distinct CDR3 sequences, about 43% of them appearing once. The receptor was derived from an adult woman with Graves' disease, either hyperthyroidism or ophthalmopathy (not recorded which). The sample consisted of peripheral blood or thyroid tissue (not recorded which). The chain carries TRBV9 and TRBJ2-2; weak D call: TRBD2 (6 bases). CDR3 region: CASSVRGTLTGELFF. In nucleotides, the CDR3 is TGTGCCAGCAGCGTTCGCGGGACTTTGACCGGGGAGCTGTTTTTT.